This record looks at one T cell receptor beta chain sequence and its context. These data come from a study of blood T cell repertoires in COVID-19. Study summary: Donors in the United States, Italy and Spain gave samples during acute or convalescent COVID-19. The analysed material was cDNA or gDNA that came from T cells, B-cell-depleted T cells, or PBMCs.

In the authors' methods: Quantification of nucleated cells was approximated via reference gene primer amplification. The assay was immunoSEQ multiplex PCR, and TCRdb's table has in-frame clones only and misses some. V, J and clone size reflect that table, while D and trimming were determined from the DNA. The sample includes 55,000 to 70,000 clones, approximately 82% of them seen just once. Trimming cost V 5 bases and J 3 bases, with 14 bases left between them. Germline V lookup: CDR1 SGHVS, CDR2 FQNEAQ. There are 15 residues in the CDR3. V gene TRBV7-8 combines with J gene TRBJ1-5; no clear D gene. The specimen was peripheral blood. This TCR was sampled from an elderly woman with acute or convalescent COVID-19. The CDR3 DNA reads TGTGCCAGCAGCCCTATCGGAGGGATCAATCAGCCCCAGCATTTT. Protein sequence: CASSPIGGINQPQHF. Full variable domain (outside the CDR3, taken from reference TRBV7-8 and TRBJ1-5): GAGVSQSPRYKVAKRGQDVALRCDPISGHVSLFWYQQALGQGPEFLTYFQNEAQLDKSGLPSDRFFAERPEGSVSTLKIQRTQQEDSAVYLCASSPIGGINQPQHFGDGTRLSIL.